These 8 T cell receptor beta chains share one sample of origin, sequenced in a study of shared clonotypes between healthy human individuals. TCRdb's copy holds only in-frame clones and misses some; the assay was immunoSEQ multiplex PCR. Of around 1 million clones in the sample, 60% to 85% were seen once. The sequencing sample was made of memory CD4+ T cells sorted from blood. Stated subset: CD45RA-negative fraction. These receptors came from a man aged 18 to 30 in good health.

The CDR3, as DNA: TGCGCCAGCAGCTTGGTGGGAGGAGGAACCTACAATGAGCAGTTCTTC. Amino acid sequence: CASSLVGGGTYNEQFF. This chain connects TRBV5-1 to TRBJ2-1; weak D call: TRBD2 (6 bases). The V end lost 0 bases, the J end lost 2 bases, and 12 bases lay between the germline ends. Germline CDR1 and CDR2: SGHRS and YFSETQ. The length of the CDR3 is 16 residues. The variable domain in full, completed from reference TRBV5-1 and TRBJ2-1, reads KAGVTQTPRYLIKTRGQQVTLSCSPISGHRSVSWYQQTPGQGLQFLFEYFSETQRNKGNFPGRFSGRQFSNSRSEMNVSTLELGDSALYLCASSLVGGGTYNEQFFGPGTRLTVL.

The V and J genes are TRBV9 and TRBJ2-7, with TRBD2 matching 11 bases. The V segment lost 0 bases and the J segment 3 bases; nucleotides outside the gene matches: 5. Per germline, CDR1 SGDLS and CDR2 YYNGEE. CDR3 length: 16 amino acids. The CDR3 coding sequence is TGTGCCAGCAGCGTAGACGGGACTAGCGGAGGCTACGAGCAGTACTTC. Its translation: CASSVDGTSGGYEQYF.

The V gene is TRBV18, the J gene TRBJ2-3; 10 bases fit TRBD2. The CDR3 loop spans 18 amino acids. V dropped 0 bases and J dropped 11; count of bases not matched to a gene: 17. In germline, CDR1 is KGHSH, CDR2 LQKENI. Here the CDR3 reads CASSPPPGLAGATLKQYF. In DNA, the CDR3 is TGTGCCAGCTCACCACCCCCAGGGCTAGCGGGGGCGACCTTGAAGCAGTATTTT.

The chain links TRBV10-2 to TRBJ1-4; D ambiguous. CDR3 length: 13 amino acids. From germline, CDR1 is WSHSY and CDR2 SAAADI. Deletions cut 4 bases from V and 8 bases from J, with 11 bases between. The chain's CDR3 is CASSVQPGEKLFF. As DNA, the CDR3 is TGCGCCAGCAGTGTACAACCGGGCGAAAAACTGTTTTTT.

V and J are TRBV6-1 and TRBJ1-1, with D possibly being TRBD1 (5 bases). V dropped 6 bases and J dropped 11 bases, with 13 bases sitting between them. The CDR3 has 11 residues. Germline CDR1 is MNHNS and CDR2 is SASEGT. The CDR3 sequence is CASRNQGRAFF. CDR3 bases: TGTGCCAGCAGGAATCAGGGTCGGGCTTTCTTT.

This clone was detected a few times. This chain connects TRBV7-2 to TRBJ2-2; D tentatively fits TRBD1 or TRBD2 (5 bases each). V shed 4 bases and J shed 8 bases, with 14 bases lying between them. The CDR3 loop spans 14 amino acids. CDR1 is SGHTA, CDR2 FQGNSA, per germline. The CDR3 DNA follows: TGTGCCAGCAGCTGGGGGTTTCAGGCAGGGGAGCTGTTTTTT. It specifies CASSWGFQAGELFF.

The chain employs TRBV7-8 and TRBJ2-3, with D tentatively TRBD2 (6 bases). The CDR3 is 15 amino acids. With 2 bases removed from V and 5 bases from J, the gap between germline ends came to 14 bases. Germline V lookup: CDR1 SGHVS, CDR2 FQNEAQ. CDR3 amino acids: CASSLRRAEGDTQYF. DNA for the CDR3: TGTGCCAGCAGCTTAAGGAGGGCCGAGGGAGATACGCAGTATTTT.

This chain connects TRBV11-2 to TRBJ2-7, with 7 bases fitting TRBD2. The V gene's germline CDR1 is SGHAT and CDR2 FQNNGV. V shed 6 bases, J shed 3 bases, and the junction held 2 bases outside the gene matches. The CDR3 spans 12 residues. The CDR3 DNA reads as TGTGCCAGCAGAGCGGGACTCTACGAGCAGTACTTC. It translates to CASRAGLYEQYF.